This T cell receptor (beta chain) appears in the sequencing data of a study of CD8+CD57+ T cells in acquired aplastic anemia. The wider study: Sorted CD4+ and CD8+ cells gave an average of about 3 ug of DNA. General observations from the study: Fewer than 30 CD8+ CDR3 sequences were shared between patients and controls.

Sequenced patients had shown CD8+CD57+ cell expansion by flow cytometry. Each patient carried a diagnosis of severe acquired aplastic anemia. Patients were treatment-naive when blood was sampled. The CDR3 length is 12 residues. Germline-derived CDR1 and CDR2 are KGHDR and SFDVKD. With V trimmed by 8 bases and J by 7 bases, 4 bases remained unmatched. Profiling of TCR beta VDJ combinations and CDR3 sequences used genomic DNA as template. TCRdb reprocessed the reads with MiXCR, giving one entry per CDR3 protein. The sample carries about 180,000 distinct CDR3 sequences, about 44% recorded once. This clonotype has more than one count but fewer than ten. Its antigen is unidentified.

V is TRBV24-1 and J is TRBJ1-5, with 7 bases lining up with TRBD1. Sequencing input: sorted CD4+, CD8+, or CD8+CD57+ T cells (not recorded which) from PBMCs. The receptor was isolated from a human donor with aplastic anemia. Here the CDR3 DNA reads TGTGCCACCACGACAGGGAGCCAGCCCCAGCATTTT. Amino acid sequence: CATTTGSQPQHF.